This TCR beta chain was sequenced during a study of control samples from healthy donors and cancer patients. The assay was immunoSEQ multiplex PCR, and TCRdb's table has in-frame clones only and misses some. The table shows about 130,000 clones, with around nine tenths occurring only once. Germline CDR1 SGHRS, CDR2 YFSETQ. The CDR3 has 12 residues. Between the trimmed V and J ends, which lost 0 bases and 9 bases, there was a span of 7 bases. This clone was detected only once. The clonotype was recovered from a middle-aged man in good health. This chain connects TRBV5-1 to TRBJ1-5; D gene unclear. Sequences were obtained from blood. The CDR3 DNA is TGCGCCAGCAGCTTGGGCGTGGGGCCCCAGCATTTT. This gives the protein CASSLGVGPQHF.